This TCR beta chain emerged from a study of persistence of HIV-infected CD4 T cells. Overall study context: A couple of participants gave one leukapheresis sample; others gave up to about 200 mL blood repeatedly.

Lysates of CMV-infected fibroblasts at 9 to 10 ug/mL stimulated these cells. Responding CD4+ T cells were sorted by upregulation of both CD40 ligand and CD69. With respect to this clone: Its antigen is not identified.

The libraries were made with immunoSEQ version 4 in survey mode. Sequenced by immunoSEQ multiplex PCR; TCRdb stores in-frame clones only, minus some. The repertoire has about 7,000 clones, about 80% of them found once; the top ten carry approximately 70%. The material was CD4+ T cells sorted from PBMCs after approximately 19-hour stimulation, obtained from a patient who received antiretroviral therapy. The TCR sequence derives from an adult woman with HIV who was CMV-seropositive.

CDR3 sequence (DNA): TGTGCCATCCGGGGGGCTTTGGACAATCAGCCCCAGCATTTT. Translated, it gives CAIRGALDNQPQHF. The chain links TRBV10-3 to TRBJ1-5; possibly TRBD1 for D (6 bases). This CDR3 comprises 14 residues. V was trimmed by 8 bases and J by 3 bases, leaving 14 bases between them. Per the germline V gene, CDR1 is ENHRY and CDR2 is SYGVKD.